Following are 7 T cell receptor beta chains from one sample sequenced in a study of cytomegalovirus exposure and HLA in healthy donors. PCR was performed using 60 Vbeta and 13 Jbeta primers. The data were produced by immunoSEQ multiplex PCR, yet TCRdb's version contains in-frame clones alone and is incomplete. The sample lists 160,000 or so clones, approximately 80% occurring once. The sequenced material came from PBMCs. The receptors originated from a male donor in good health and CMV-seronegative.

This clone has a single count. The J gene is TRBJ1-3, the V gene TRBV7-2; D is unclear. This CDR3 comprises 15 residues. CDR1 SGHTA and CDR2 FQGNSA come from the germline V gene. Trimming cost V 0 bases and J 4 bases, with 10 bases left between them. The CDR3 bases are TGTGCCAGCAGCTTAGCAGGCGGGAAGGGAAACACCATATATTTT. Encoded protein: CASSLAGGKGNTIYF. The complete variable domain, with remaining parts taken from reference TRBV7-2 and TRBJ1-3, reads GAGVSQSPSNKVTEKGKDVELRCDPISGHTALYWYRQSLGQGLEFLIYFQGNSAPDKSGLPSDRFSAERTGGSVSTLTIQRTQQEDSAVYLCASSLAGGKGNTIYFGEGSWLTVV.

V is TRBV6-1 and J is TRBJ2-5; D remains ambiguous. The CDR3 covers 14 residues. Germline V lookup: CDR1 MNHNS, CDR2 SASEGT. V shed 5 bases and J shed 5 bases, with 15 bases lying between them. The CDR3 loop is CASSRGSARETQYF. The CDR3 coding sequence is TGTGCCAGCAGTAGAGGATCTGCCCGGGAGACCCAGTACTTC.

The rearrangement uses TRBV7-9 and TRBJ1-1, with D maybe TRBD1 (6 bases). Germline V gene sequence: CDR1 SEHNR, CDR2 FQNEAQ (reference sequence). The ends were cut back, 5 bases at V and 4 bases at J, with 17 bases in the middle. The CDR3 sequence is 15 residues long. CDR3 sequence reads: CASSPGTTIFTEAFF. In DNA, the CDR3 is TGTGCCAGCAGCCCCGGGACAACCATCTTCACTGAAGCTTTCTTT.

V gene TRBV9 combines with J gene TRBJ2-2; no firm D call. V lost 0 bases, J lost 1 base, and 4 bases lay in between. The length of the CDR3 is 14 residues. Germline CDR1 and CDR2: SGDLS and YYNGEE. The CDR3 is CASSVVQNTGELFF. DNA for the CDR3: TGTGCCAGCAGCGTAGTACAGAACACCGGGGAGCTGTTTTTT.

CDR3 amino acids: CASSPDRAGNEQYF. CDR3 coding DNA: TGTGCCAGCAGCCCGGACAGGGCCGGGAACGAGCAGTACTTC. The J gene is TRBJ2-7, the V gene TRBV14; 8 bases line up with TRBD1. From germline, CDR1 is SGHDN and CDR2 FVKESK. This CDR3 contains 14 residues. The V segment lost 4 bases and the J segment 5 bases; nucleotides outside the gene matches: 7.

V usage is TRBV4-1 and J usage is TRBJ1-6; TRBD1 might be the D (5 bases). This CDR3 is built from 16 residues. Germline CDR1 and CDR2: MGHRA and YSYEKL. Trimming removed 0 bases from V and 9 bases from J, with 15 bases in between. The CDR3 protein is CASSQDSGQGGSPLHF. The CDR3 DNA reads TGCGCCAGCAGCCAAGATTCCGGCCAGGGCGGTTCACCCCTCCACTTT.

The rearrangement joins TRBV19 to TRBJ1-6; 10 nucleotides match TRBD1. Trimming cost V 0 bases and J 10 bases; bases outside gene matches: 6. CDR1 and CDR2 (germline): LNHDA, SQIVND (reference sequence). The CDR3 is 16 residues long. The CDR3 reads CASSIDQGTGVSPLHF. The DNA of the CDR3 is TGTGCCAGTAGTATAGATCAGGGGACAGGGGTCTCACCCCTCCACTTT.